This TCR beta chain was captured by sequencing in a study of blood T cell repertoires in COVID-19 (dated by TCRdb to 2020 to 2022). Some background on the complete study: Samples covering the acute and convalescent phases of COVID-19 were provided by collaborators in the United States, Italy and Spain. The material from the prospective study consisted of cDNA or gDNA derived from T cells, B-cell-depleted T cells, or PBMCs. Subjects who had been exposed to COVID-19, were actively infected with it, or had recovered from it provided the deeply sampled blood TCRbeta repertoires that made up the dataset. The repertoires were released in a freely available public database intended as a resource for research on the immune response to SARS-CoV-2. Samples were obtained from the ongoing ImmuneRACE study (first 160 participants) and from 1,000 to 1,500 subjects provided by 6 global collaborators. The sample metadata nearly always contained a de-identified subject ID, COVID-19 status, age in years and sex. Where available, HLA class I and class II types were obtained from metadata supplied by the sample provider rather than from assay-based typing. What the work shows at the level of the full study, not this receptor alone: How much clinical and demographic metadata was included differed by source and by participant, and the metadata was provided uncurated.

Participants in the prospective study were aged about 18 to 100 years, lived in 24 United States geographic areas, and enrolled through a virtual design. To assign participants to cohorts, the prospective study relied on clinical history that participants themselves reported in a screening survey and a study questionnaire. For ImmuneRACE Cohort 3, a participant was defined as recovered based on two consecutive negative NP/OP PCR tests, clearance by a healthcare professional, or resolution of symptoms. Mobile phlebotomists in the prospective study collected whole blood, serum and a nasopharyngeal or oropharyngeal swab from every participant. Participants in the prospective study had the option to provide additional blood draws and questionnaires over an approximately 2-month period. Blood samples from the prospective study were shipped frozen or at room temperature prior to DNA extraction. TCRbeta CDR3 regions were amplified from genomic DNA using the immunoSEQ Assay, a bias-controlled multiplex PCR. In the original analysis: Nucleated cell counts per sample were estimated from amplification of reference gene primers within the assay. To quantify the absolute abundance of each unique TCRbeta CDR3 rearrangement, sequence reads were collapsed and filtered. For each sample, productive Simpson clonality was calculated by taking the square root of Simpson's diversity index across productive rearrangements. TCRdb limited this immuneACCESS table to in-frame rearrangements with V and J called. A share of clones is missing; checked studies link under half to unresolved V genes, and the rest is unexplained. V and J calls and clone size follow that table, whereas D and trimming were derived from the DNA. The sample contains roughly 280,000 clones, approximately 90% of them found a single time. The ten top clones hold less than 3% of the sample.

The CDR3 contains 15 residues, cysteine and phenylalanine counted. The only DNA kept is the CDR3, 45 bases in frame from the first base. V is clipped by 1 base and J by 0 bases, and the sequence between their germline boundaries is 6 bases long. CDR1 and CDR2, looked up from the germline V gene (reference sequence), are LNHDA and SQIVND. Regarding this clone: Its antigen is still unknown. Base qualities are not recorded, but no much larger clone differs from it by a single base.

The V gene is TRBV19 and the J gene is TRBJ2-2; the D gene is not confidently resolved. The specimen was PBMCs or T cells enriched from blood (not recorded which). The sequence was collected from a woman aged 50 to 65 who had recovered from COVID-19. The DNA sequence reads TGTGCCAGTAGTATAGGCGGAACGAACACCGGGGAGCTGTTTTTT. This codes for CASSIGGTNTGELFF. With the rest looked up from the reference TRBV19 and TRBJ2-2 genes rather than sequenced, the full variable domain is DGGITQSPKYLFRKEGQNVTLSCEQNLNHDAMYWYRQDPGQGLRLIYYSQIVNDFQKGDIAEGYSVSREKKESFPLTVTSAQKNPTAFYLCASSIGGTNTGELFFGEGSRLTVL.